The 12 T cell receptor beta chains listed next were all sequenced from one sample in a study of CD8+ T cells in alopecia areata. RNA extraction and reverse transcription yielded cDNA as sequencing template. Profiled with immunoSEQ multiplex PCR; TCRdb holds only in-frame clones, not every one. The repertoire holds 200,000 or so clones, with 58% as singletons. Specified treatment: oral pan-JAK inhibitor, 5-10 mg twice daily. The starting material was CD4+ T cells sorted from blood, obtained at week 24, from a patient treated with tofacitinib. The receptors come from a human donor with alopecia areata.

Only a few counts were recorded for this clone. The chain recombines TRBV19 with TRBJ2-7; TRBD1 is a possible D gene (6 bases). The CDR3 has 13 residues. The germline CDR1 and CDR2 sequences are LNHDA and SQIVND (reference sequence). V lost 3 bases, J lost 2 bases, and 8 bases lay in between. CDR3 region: CASSITGTYEQYF. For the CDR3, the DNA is TGTGCCAGTAGTATTACAGGGACCTACGAGCAGTACTTC.

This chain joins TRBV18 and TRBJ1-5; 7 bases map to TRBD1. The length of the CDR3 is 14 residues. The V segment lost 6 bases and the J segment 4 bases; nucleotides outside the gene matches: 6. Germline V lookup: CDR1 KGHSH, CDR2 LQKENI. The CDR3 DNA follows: TGTGCCAGCTCGCAGGGACAGAAAAATCAGCCCCAGCATTTT. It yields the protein CASSQGQKNQPQHF.

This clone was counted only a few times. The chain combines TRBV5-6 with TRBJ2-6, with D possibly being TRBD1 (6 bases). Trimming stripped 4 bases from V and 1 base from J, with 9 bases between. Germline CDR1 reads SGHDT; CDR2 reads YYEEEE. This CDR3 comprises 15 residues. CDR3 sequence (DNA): TGTGCCAGCAGCAGCGACAGGTCTGGGGCCAACGTCCTGACTTTC. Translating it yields CASSSDRSGANVLTF.

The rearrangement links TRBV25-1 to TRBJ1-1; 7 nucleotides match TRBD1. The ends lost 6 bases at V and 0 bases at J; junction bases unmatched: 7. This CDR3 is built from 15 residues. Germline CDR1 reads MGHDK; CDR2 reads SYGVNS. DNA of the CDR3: TGTGCCAGCAGAACCACTGGGACAGTGAACACTGAAGCTTTCTTT. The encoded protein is CASRTTGTVNTEAFF.

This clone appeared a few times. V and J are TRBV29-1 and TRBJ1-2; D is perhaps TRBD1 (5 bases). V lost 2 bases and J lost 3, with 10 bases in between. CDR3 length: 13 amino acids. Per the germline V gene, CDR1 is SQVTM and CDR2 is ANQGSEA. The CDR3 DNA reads TGCAGCGTTGAATTTGCGGGGCACTATGGCTACACCTTC. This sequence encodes CSVEFAGHYGYTF.

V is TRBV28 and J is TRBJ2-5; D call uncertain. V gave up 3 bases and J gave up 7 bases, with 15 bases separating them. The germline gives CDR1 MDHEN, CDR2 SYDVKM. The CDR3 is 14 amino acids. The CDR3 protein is CASSLRRPLATQYF. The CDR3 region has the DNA TGTGCCAGCAGTTTGCGACGGCCCCTCGCGACCCAGTACTTC.

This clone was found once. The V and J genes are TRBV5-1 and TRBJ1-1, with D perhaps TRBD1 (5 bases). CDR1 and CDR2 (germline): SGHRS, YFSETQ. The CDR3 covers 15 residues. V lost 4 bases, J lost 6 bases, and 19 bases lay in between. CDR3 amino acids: CASSTTGAPSAEAFF. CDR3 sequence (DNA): TGCGCCAGCAGCACGACCGGGGCTCCGAGCGCTGAAGCTTTCTTT.

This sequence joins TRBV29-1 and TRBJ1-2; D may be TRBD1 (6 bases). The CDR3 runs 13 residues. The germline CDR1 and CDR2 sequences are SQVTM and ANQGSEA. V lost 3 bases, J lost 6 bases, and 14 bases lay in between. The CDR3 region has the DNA TGCAGCGTTGAGAGTAGGCCAGGGGATGGCTACACCTTC. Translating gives CSVESRPGDGYTF.

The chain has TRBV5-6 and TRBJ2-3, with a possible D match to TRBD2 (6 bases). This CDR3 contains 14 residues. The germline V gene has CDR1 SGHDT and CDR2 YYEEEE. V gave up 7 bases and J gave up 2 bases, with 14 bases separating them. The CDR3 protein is CASGTGTFTDTQYF. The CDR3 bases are TGTGCCAGCGGAACCGGGACTTTCACAGATACGCAGTATTTT.

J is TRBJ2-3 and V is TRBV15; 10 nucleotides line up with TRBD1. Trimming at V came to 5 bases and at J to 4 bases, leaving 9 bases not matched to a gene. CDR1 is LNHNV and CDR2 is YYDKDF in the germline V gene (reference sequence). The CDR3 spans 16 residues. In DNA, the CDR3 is TGTGCCACCAGCCCGGGCCGGGGACAGGGGTCAGATACGCAGTATTTT. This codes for CATSPGRGQGSDTQYF.

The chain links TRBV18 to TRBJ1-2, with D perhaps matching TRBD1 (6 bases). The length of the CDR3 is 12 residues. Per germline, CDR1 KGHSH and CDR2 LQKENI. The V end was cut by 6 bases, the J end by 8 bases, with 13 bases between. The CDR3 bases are TGTGCCAGCTCCCGGACCGGGGGCGGCTACACCTTC. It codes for CASSRTGGGYTF.

The CDR3 here is CASRDRDTEAFF. The CDR3 DNA reads TGTGCCAGCAGGGACAGGGACACTGAAGCTTTCTTT. The chain carries TRBV2 and TRBJ1-1, with TRBD1 matching over 8 bases. The CDR3 has 12 amino acids. Germline V gene data show CDR1 as SNHLY and CDR2 as FYNNEI. The junction had 0 bases not matched to a gene; V was cut back by 6 bases and J by 3 bases.